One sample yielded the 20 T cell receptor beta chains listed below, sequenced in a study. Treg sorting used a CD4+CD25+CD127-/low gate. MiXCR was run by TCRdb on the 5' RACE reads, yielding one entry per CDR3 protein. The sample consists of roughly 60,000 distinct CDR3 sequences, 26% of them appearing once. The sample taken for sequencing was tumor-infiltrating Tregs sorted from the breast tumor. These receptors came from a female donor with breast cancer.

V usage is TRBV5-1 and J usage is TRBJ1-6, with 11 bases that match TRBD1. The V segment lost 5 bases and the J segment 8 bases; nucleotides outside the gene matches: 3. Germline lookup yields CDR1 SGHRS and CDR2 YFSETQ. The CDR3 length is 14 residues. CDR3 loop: CASRPGQGDSPLHF. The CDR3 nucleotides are TGCGCCAGCAGACCGGGACAGGGGGATTCACCCCTCCACTTT.

The DNA of the CDR3 is TGCAGCGTTGAAGGGTTCAAGGGGATAAACACCGGGGAGCTGTTTTTT. This sequence encodes CSVEGFKGINTGELFF. The chain employs TRBV29-1 and TRBJ2-2, with D tentatively TRBD1 (5 bases). The germline gives CDR1 SQVTM, CDR2 ANQGSEA. V was pared by 1 base and J by 2 bases, with 14 bases between. This CDR3 is built from 16 residues.

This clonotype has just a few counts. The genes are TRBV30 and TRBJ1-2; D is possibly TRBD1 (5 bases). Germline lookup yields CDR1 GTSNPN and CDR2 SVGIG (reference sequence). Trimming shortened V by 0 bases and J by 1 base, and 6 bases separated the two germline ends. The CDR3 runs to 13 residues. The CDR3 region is CAWSVQVNYGYTF. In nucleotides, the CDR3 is TGTGCCTGGAGTGTACAGGTTAACTATGGCTACACCTTC.

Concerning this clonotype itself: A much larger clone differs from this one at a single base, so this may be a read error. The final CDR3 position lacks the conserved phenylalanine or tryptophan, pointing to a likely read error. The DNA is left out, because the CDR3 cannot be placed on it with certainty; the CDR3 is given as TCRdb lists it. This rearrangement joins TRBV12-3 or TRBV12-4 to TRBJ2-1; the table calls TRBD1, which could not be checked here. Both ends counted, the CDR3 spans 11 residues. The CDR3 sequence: CASTNLGGGFL.

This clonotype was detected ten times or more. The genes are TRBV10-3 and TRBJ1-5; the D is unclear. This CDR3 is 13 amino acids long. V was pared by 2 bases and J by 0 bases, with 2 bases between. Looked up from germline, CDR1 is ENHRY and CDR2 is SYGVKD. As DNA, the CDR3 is TGTGCCATCAGTGAGGATAGCAATCAGCCCCAGCATTTT. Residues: CAISEDSNQPQHF.

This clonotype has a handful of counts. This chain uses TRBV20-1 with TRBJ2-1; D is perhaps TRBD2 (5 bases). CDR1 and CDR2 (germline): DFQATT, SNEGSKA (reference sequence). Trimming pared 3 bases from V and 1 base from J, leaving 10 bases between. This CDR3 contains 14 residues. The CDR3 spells CSASSRTSYNEQFF. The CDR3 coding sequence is TGCAGTGCTAGCTCCAGGACTTCCTACAATGAGCAGTTCTTC.

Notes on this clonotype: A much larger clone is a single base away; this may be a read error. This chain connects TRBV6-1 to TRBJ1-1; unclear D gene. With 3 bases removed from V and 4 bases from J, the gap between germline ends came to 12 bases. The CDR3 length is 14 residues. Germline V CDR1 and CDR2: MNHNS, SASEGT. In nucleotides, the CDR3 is TGTGCCAGCAGTGATTTACGAGGGAGCACTGAAGCTTTCTTT. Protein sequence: CASSDLRGSTEAFF.

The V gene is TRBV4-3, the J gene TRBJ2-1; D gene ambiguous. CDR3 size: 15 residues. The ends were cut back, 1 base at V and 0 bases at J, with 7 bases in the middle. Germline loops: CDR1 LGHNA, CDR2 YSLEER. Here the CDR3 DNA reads TGCGCCAGCAGCCAAGTCCCAGGCTCCTACAATGAGCAGTTCTTC. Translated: CASSQVPGSYNEQFF.

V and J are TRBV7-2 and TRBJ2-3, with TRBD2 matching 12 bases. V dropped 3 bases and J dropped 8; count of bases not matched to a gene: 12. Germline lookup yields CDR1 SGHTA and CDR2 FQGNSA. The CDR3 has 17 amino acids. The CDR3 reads CASSFGTSGSLSGTQYF. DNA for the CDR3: TGTGCCAGCAGCTTTGGGACTAGCGGGTCGCTATCGGGTACGCAGTATTTT. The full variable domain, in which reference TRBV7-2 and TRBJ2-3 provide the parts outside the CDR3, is GAGVSQSPSNKVTEKGKDVELRCDPISGHTALYWYRQSLGQGLEFLIYFQGNSAPDKSGLPSDRFSAERTGGSVSTLTIQRTQQEDSAVYLCASSFGTSGSLSGTQYFGPGTRLTVL.

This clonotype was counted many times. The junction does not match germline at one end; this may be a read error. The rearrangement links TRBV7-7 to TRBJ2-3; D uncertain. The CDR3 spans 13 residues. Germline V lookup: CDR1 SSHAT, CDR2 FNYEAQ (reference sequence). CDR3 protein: CASSLLGPDTQYF. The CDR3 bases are TGTGCTAGCAGCTTATTAGGGCCAGATACGCAGTATTTT.

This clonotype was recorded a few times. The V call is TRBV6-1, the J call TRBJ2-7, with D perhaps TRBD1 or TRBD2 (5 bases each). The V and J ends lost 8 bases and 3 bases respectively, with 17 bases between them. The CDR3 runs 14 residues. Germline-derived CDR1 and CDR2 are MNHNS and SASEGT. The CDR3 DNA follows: TGTGCCAGCCGAGCGATACAGGCGGGCTACGAGCAGTACTTC. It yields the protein CASRAIQAGYEQYF.

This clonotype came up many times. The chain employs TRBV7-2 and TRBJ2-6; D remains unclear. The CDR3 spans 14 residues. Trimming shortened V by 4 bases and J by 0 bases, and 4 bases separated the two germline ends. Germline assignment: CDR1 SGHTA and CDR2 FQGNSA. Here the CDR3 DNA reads TGTGCCAGCAGCTACCTCTCTGGGGCCAACGTCCTGACTTTC. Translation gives CASSYLSGANVLTF.

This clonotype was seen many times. The CDR3 bases are TGCGCCAGCAGCCCGAGGGGGACTAGTGGCGCAGATACGCAGTATTTT. It is translated as CASSPRGTSGADTQYF. The chain employs TRBV5-1 and TRBJ2-3; 8 bases fit TRBD2. After removal of 4 bases from V and 4 bases from J, the junction contained 11 bases not matched to a gene. The CDR3 consists of 16 residues. Germline V gives CDR1 SGHRS, CDR2 YFSETQ.

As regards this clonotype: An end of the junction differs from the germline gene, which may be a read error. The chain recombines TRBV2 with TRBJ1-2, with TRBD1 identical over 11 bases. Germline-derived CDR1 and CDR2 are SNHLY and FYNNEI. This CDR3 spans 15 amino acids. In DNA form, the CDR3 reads TGTGCCGGCAGGGAGACCGGGACAGGGGGACATGGCTACACCTTC. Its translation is CAGRETGTGGHGYTF.

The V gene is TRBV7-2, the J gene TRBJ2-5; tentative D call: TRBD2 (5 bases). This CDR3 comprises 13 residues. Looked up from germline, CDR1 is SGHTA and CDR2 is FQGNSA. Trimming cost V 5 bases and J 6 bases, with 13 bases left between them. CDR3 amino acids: CASSQAGVQTQYF. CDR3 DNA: TGTGCCAGCAGCCAGGCCGGGGTGCAGACCCAGTACTTC. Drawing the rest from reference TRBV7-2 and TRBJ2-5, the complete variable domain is GAGVSQSPSNKVTEKGKDVELRCDPISGHTALYWYRQSLGQGLEFLIYFQGNSAPDKSGLPSDRFSAERTGGSVSTLTIQRTQQEDSAVYLCASSQAGVQTQYFGPGTRLLVL.

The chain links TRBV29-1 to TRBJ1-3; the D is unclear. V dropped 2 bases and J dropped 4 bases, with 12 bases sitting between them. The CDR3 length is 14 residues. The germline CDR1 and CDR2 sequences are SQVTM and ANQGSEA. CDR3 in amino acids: CSVEHRAQGNTIYF. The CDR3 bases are TGCAGCGTTGAACACCGGGCGCAGGGAAACACCATATATTTT.

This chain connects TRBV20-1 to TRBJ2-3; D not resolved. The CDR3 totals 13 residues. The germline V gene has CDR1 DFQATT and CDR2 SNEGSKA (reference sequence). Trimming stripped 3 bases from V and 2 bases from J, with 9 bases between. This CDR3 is CSASSKITDTQYF. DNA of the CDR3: TGCAGTGCTAGCTCAAAGATCACAGATACGCAGTATTTT.

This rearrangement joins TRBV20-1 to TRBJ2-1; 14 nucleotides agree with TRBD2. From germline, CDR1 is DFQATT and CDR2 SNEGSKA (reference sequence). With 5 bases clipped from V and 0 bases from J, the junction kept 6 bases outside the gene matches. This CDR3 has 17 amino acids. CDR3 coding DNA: TGCAGTGCTCGACTAGCGGGAGGGTACGACTCCTACAATGAGCAGTTCTTC. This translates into CSARLAGGYDSYNEQFF.

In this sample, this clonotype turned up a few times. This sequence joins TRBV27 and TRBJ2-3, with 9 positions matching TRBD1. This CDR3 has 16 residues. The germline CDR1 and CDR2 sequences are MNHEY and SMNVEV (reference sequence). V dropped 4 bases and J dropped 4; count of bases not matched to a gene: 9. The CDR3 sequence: CASSSHRGQGPDTQYF. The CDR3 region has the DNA TGTGCCAGCAGTTCACACAGAGGACAGGGGCCAGATACGCAGTATTTT.

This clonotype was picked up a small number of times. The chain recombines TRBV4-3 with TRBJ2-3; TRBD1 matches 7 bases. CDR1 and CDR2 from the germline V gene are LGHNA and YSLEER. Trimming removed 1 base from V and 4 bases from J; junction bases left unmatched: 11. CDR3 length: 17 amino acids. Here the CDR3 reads CASSQGPGTQGADTQYF. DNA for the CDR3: TGCGCCAGCAGCCAAGGGCCCGGGACCCAGGGGGCAGATACGCAGTATTTT.